This TCR beta chain was captured by sequencing in a study of T cell responses to AZD1222 COVID-19 vaccine. The study, taken as a whole, reports: Spike-spanning, vaccine-associated CD4 TCRs were dominant at 160-218 and 743-854.

Concerning this clone: Its antigen remains unknown.

The method was immunoSEQ multiplex PCR; TCRdb's version includes in-frame clones alone and lacks a portion of them. The sample contains 120,000 or so clones, roughly 90% of which appear only once. V was pared by 8 bases and J by 8 bases, with 13 bases between. The CDR3 spans 12 residues. The germline V gene encodes CDR1 MDHEN and CDR2 SYDVKM. This receptor was identified in an adult in good health. The input for sequencing was peripheral blood, taken on day 0 of AZD1222 vaccination. This chain connects TRBV28 to TRBJ2-1; tentative D call: TRBD1 (7 bases). CDR3 amino acids: CASGTAGDEQFF. CDR3 nucleotide sequence: TGTGCCAGCGGGACAGCGGGCGATGAGCAGTTCTTC.